Here is one T cell receptor beta chain with its context. With V trimmed by 8 bases and J by 5 bases, 2 bases remained unmatched. Germline values: CDR1 WSHSY, CDR2 SAAADI. This CDR3 spans 11 amino acids. For the second PCR, which ran for roughly 7 to 11 cycles, a sample-barcoded 5' primer and a J-beta primer mix were used. TCRdb passed the 5' RACE reads through MiXCR, listing each CDR3 protein once. The sample yields around 870,000 distinct CDR3 sequences, more than 25% seen once. This specimen belongs to a study of blood T cells in healthy people across ages. The TCR comes from a woman of 80 years or more in good health. The chain is built from TRBV10-2 and TRBJ2-7; TRBD1 aligns across 8 bases. Sequencing was performed on blood. CDR3 sequence: CASGQGNEQYF. CDR3 nucleotide sequence: TGCGCCAGCGGACAGGGCAACGAGCAGTACTTC.